This T cell receptor beta chain was retrieved from a study of vaccination effects on CD4 cells after COVID-19. Pools of viral peptides were used by the ViraFEST assay to expand antigen-specific CD4+ T cells ahead of sequencing. When 10 to 11 days of culture had elapsed, CD4+ T cells were isolated. The cohort was immunized with two doses of either the BNT162b2 or mRNA-1273 vaccine. Per the germline V gene, CDR1 is GTSNPN and CDR2 is SVGIG (reference sequence). This CDR3 has 13 residues. V lost 3 bases to trimming and J lost 5 bases, with 11 bases between them. With respect to this clone: Its target is not known.

Clones were sequenced by immunoSEQ multiplex PCR, and TCRdb holds only the in-frame ones, with some missing. The sample includes approximately 12,000 clones, about three quarters of them seen just once. This sequence joins TRBV30 and TRBJ1-5; D is perhaps TRBD1 (6 bases). The sample consisted of CD4+ T cells from PBMCs cultured with SARS-CoV-2 spike peptides, taken after COVID-19 vaccination. The receptor was derived from a human donor who received a COVID-19 vaccine. Here the CDR3 reads CAWSPEGDQPQHF. In nucleotides, the CDR3 is TGTGCCTGGAGCCCGGAGGGGGATCAGCCCCAGCATTTT.